The entry below gives a single T cell receptor (beta chain) sequence along with its context. Produced via immunoSEQ multiplex PCR; TCRdb's table is partial and in-frame only. The sample has 280,000 or so clones; under 90% are singletons. The data are from a study of blood T cell repertoires in COVID-19. Trimming stripped 4 bases from V and 4 bases from J, with 7 bases between. This CDR3 is built from 12 residues. CDR1 and CDR2 (germline): SNHLY, FYNNEI. The specimen was PBMCs or T cells enriched from blood (not recorded which). V gene TRBV2 combines with J gene TRBJ1-2; D possibly corresponds to TRBD1 (5 bases). This sequence was found in a woman aged 45 to 65 who had been exposed to COVID-19. CDR3 sequence (DNA): TGTGCCAGCAGTGTGGGGGGCTATGGCTACACCTTC. Its translation: CASSVGGYGYTF.